This T cell receptor beta chain was sequenced during a study of CD8 T cells in acute hepatitis C reinfection (dated by TCRdb to the early 2020s). In the study overall: The TCRbeta repertoire of CD8+ T cells specific for the HCV NS3-1073 epitope was profiled during acute infection and after viral clearance. Paired acute and follow-up samples were contributed by four of the spontaneous resolvers. On the study overall, not on this receptor specifically: About a dozen public clonotypes were found regardless of outcome, and V04-02/J02-02 was used by one public clonotype. Preferential use of the TRBV04 and TRBV06 gene families was observed in all groups, and this preferential usage was not explained by overrepresentation in the naive pool. NS3-1073 specific cells were too rare to sort in chronically infected subjects, so no follow-up repertoires exist for those subjects. Only the TCRbeta chain was sequenced in bulk, so alphabeta pairing of public clonotypes could not be determined. CDR3 sequences shared with other epitopes were rare, and differing sequencing approaches may have limited exact matching. The NS3-1073 specific repertoires were highly diverse, and diversity did not differ significantly among acute resolver, follow-up resolver and acute chronic samples.

CDR1 is given as SGHTA and CDR2 as FQGNSA, both from the germline V gene. Spanning cysteine to phenylalanine, the CDR3 consists of 13 amino acids. Solely the CDR3 DNA is kept, with 39 bases framed from the first base. The junction carries 6 bases between V and J, which are trimmed by 1 base and 2 bases respectively. Genomic DNA was extracted from FACS-sorted cells, and TCRbeta chain sequencing was performed through the commercial immunoSEQ service. In the original analysis: Repertoire data were analyzed with ImmunoSEQ Analyzer software v3.0 and R v3.5.1. Sequences containing stop codons or out-of-frame rearrangements were removed, so only productive rearrangements were analyzed. Simpson diversity, Shannon entropy, CDR3 length and nucleotide addition metrics were obtained from the sequencing provider. Clonotypes were grouped by frequency as dominant, sub-dominant, low or lowest abundance, and most analyses excluded clonotypes below 0.1%. A CDR3 amino acid clonotype was called public if the clonotype appeared in at least two subjects at a cumulative frequency of at least 0.5%. Sourced from immuneACCESS, this table was stored by TCRdb with only in-frame sequences that have V and J called. A share of the clones is absent; for the studies checked, an unresolved V gene accounts for under half, and the remainder has no known explanation. V and J calls and clone size are copied from that table; D and trimming were computed from the DNA. In this sample the table shows about 38,000 clones, approximately 90% of which occur a single time. More than 0.4% of the sample belongs to the ten largest clones.

Per the publication, the time point label means: naive CD8 control sorted from an acute-time-point sample. Enrolled in the Montreal Hepatitis C Cohort (HEPCO) in Canada, the donors were people who inject drugs, and these donors were followed every 3 months. Acute primary HCV infection was defined as a positive HCV RNA or antibody test that came after a negative test within the prior 24 weeks. CD3, CD8 and CD45RO antibodies were used for surface staining, and dead cells were excluded with an aqua fixable dye. The cohort also included roughly six subjects who developed chronic infection, defined as HCV RNA positivity at 24 weeks. Once thawed from cryostorage, peripheral blood mononuclear cells underwent negative selection via the MACS CD8+ T cell Isolation Kit to obtain CD8+ T cells. Sorting of the cells was done on a BD FACSAria II cell sorter. A single count supports this clone. Its specific antigen is unknown. Base-call qualities are not available, and no considerably larger clone is one nucleotide away.

The sequencing input was naive CD8+ T cells from PBMCs. The label giving this sample's cell subset or site can be read as: sorted total naive CD45RO-negative CD8+ T cells. In this chain, TRBV7-2 is recombined with TRBJ2-7; the D segment could be TRBD2, given 6 matching bases. The source of this sequence is a man aged 25-45 years with chronic hepatitis C. Here is the DNA: TGTGCCAGCAGCTTAGGACTAGCCTACGAGCAGTACTTC. This yields the protein CASSLGLAYEQYF.